A single sample is the source of the 31 T cell receptor beta chains below, sequenced in a study of blood T cells in healthy people across ages. The use of a sample-barcoded 5' primer and a J-beta primer mix characterized a second PCR of about 7 to 12 cycles. TCRdb processed the 5' RACE reads anew with MiXCR; each CDR3 protein has one entry. The table has hundreds of thousands of distinct CDR3 sequences, 55% to 75% seen once; the top ten hold about 20%. The material sequenced was blood. The receptors originated from a man aged 25-40 years in good health.

This sequence joins TRBV5-1 and TRBJ1-2, with 9 bases aligning to TRBD1. The V and J ends lost 4 bases and 6 bases, in that order; junction bases with no gene match: 7. The CDR3 runs to 14 residues. Germline loops: CDR1 SGHRS, CDR2 YFSETQ. CDR3 sequence: CASSPGQGMDGYTF. The CDR3, as DNA: TGCGCCAGCAGCCCCGGACAGGGGATGGATGGCTACACCTTC.

The V gene is TRBV20-1, the J gene TRBJ1-6, with D perhaps matching TRBD1 (6 bases). CDR1 and CDR2 from the germline V gene are DFQATT and SNEGSKA (reference sequence). The CDR3 runs to 17 residues. The V end was cut by 1 base, the J end by 8 bases, with 21 bases between. For the CDR3, the DNA is TGCAGTGCTAGAGTGGTGGCGACAGGCGCCTTTGATTCACCCCTCCACTTT. Translation gives CSARVVATGAFDSPLHF.

The V call is TRBV29-1, the J call TRBJ1-1, with a possible D match to TRBD1 (5 bases). This CDR3 is built from 14 residues. V gave up 4 bases and J gave up 3 bases, with 15 bases separating them. Germline CDR1 is SQVTM and CDR2 is ANQGSEA. The CDR3 DNA reads as TGCAGCGTTGTATTTCCGACAGAATACACTGAAGCTTTCTTT. Residues: CSVVFPTEYTEAFF.

This rearrangement joins TRBV4-2 to TRBJ2-7; 11 bases map to TRBD1. CDR1 LGHNA and CDR2 YNFKEQ come from the germline V gene. The CDR3 runs 15 residues. V was clipped by 2 bases and J by 3 bases; unmatched bases: 3. In DNA, the CDR3 is TGTGCCAGCAGCCAAACAGGGACAGGGGGCTACGAGCAGTACTTC. This translates into CASSQTGTGGYEQYF.

V is TRBV12-3 or TRBV12-4 and J is TRBJ1-2, with 8 bases that match TRBD1. The CDR3 has 13 amino acids. Trimming removed 7 bases from V and 4 bases from J; junction bases left unmatched: 5. DNA of the CDR3: TGTGCCAGCAAAAGGACAGGGTTCTATGGCTACACCTTC. It translates to CASKRTGFYGYTF.

The CDR3 region is CASSLYGGGFTDTQYF. CDR3 coding DNA: TGTGCCAGCAGTTTATACGGGGGGGGCTTCACAGATACGCAGTATTTT. The chain employs TRBV12-3 or TRBV12-4 and TRBJ2-3; TRBD2 agrees at 8 bases. V gave up 2 bases and J gave up 2 bases; unmatched junction bases: 6. This CDR3 region has 16 residues.

The genes are TRBV20-1 and TRBJ2-1, with 14 bases aligning to TRBD2. V shed 6 bases, J shed 0 bases, and the junction held 4 bases outside the gene matches. Germline V gene data show CDR1 as DFQATT and CDR2 as SNEGSKA (reference sequence). The CDR3 extends over 16 amino acids. For the CDR3, the DNA is TGCAGTGCGGGGACTAGCGGGGGACCCTCCTACAATGAGCAGTTCTTC. Translated, it gives CSAGTSGGPSYNEQFF.

The V call is TRBV7-9, the J call TRBJ1-1, with D uncertain. Germline values: CDR1 SEHNR, CDR2 FQNEAQ (reference sequence). This CDR3 has 15 residues. The V and J ends lost 5 bases and 4 bases respectively, with 17 bases between them. The CDR3 sequence is CASSPPGRDRTEAFF. Here the CDR3 DNA reads TGTGCCAGCAGCCCCCCCGGTAGGGATCGCACTGAAGCTTTCTTT.

The rearrangement joins TRBV11-2 to TRBJ2-7; 10 positions match TRBD2. Looked up from germline, CDR1 is SGHAT and CDR2 is FQNNGV. The CDR3 consists of 15 residues. V lost 4 bases to trimming and J lost 3 bases; unmatched junction nucleotides: 6. The DNA of the CDR3 is TGTGCCAGCAGCTCAAGGACTAGCGGAAACTACGAGCAGTACTTC. Amino acids: CASSSRTSGNYEQYF.

The chain has TRBV11-2 and TRBJ1-2; D unclear. The CDR3 totals 15 residues. The V end was cut by 0 bases, the J end by 4 bases, with 12 bases between. Germline V CDR1 and CDR2: SGHAT, FQNNGV. For the CDR3, the DNA is TGTGCCAGCAGCTTAGATCTAAACATCCGCTATGGCTACACCTTC. Translated, it gives CASSLDLNIRYGYTF.

This clonotype was detected only a few times. The genes are TRBV29-1 and TRBJ2-1; D perhaps matches TRBD1 (6 bases). CDR1 and CDR2 (germline): SQVTM, ANQGSEA. Trimming shortened V by 4 bases and J by 3 bases, and 16 bases separated the two germline ends. The CDR3 is made up of 15 amino acids. This chain's CDR3 is CSVGRDTVFYNEQFF. CDR3 DNA sequence: TGCAGCGTTGGTAGGGACACAGTTTTCTACAATGAGCAGTTCTTC.

The CDR3 loop is CASSPGTGKDPTSYGEQFF. The CDR3, as DNA: TGCGCCAGCAGCCCCGGGACAGGTAAAGATCCAACCTCCTATGGTGAGCAGTTCTTC. This rearrangement joins TRBV5-1 to TRBJ2-1, with 8 bases fitting TRBD1. The CDR3 runs 19 residues. V was pared by 4 bases and J by 9 bases, with 24 bases of the junction left unmatched. Germline-derived CDR1 and CDR2 are SGHRS and YFSETQ.

This clonotype was counted between two and nine times. The chain uses TRBV7-2 and TRBJ1-1; a weak D match, TRBD1 (5 bases). Germline V gene data show CDR1 as SGHTA and CDR2 as FQGNSA. The CDR3 loop spans 13 amino acids. The V end was cut by 3 bases, the J end by 0 bases, with 5 bases between. Here the CDR3 DNA reads TGTGCCAGCAGCTTGGACATGAACACTGAAGCTTTCTTT. Protein: CASSLDMNTEAFF.

This clonotype showed up just a few times. The chain links TRBV29-1 to TRBJ2-5, with 8 bases identical to TRBD2. Germline CDR1 SQVTM, CDR2 ANQGSEA. The J segment lost 5 bases and the V segment lost 0 bases, leaving 2 bases of the junction unmatched. This CDR3 has 13 amino acids. The CDR3 bases are TGCAGCGTTGAAGAGTCGGGAGGGGAGACCCAGTACTTC. It specifies CSVEESGGETQYF. The full variable domain, rest sourced from reference TRBV29-1 and TRBJ2-5, is SAVISQKPSRDICQRGTSLTIQCQVDSQVTMMFWYRQQPGQSLTLIATANQGSEATYESGFVIDKFPISRPNLTFSTLTVSNMSPEDSSIYLCSVEESGGETQYFGPGTRLLVL.

A remark on this clonotype: The junction and the germline gene differ at one end; a read error may be behind it. The chain joins TRBV19 to TRBJ1-5; D is uncertain. The germline V gene has CDR1 LNHDA and CDR2 SQIVND (reference sequence). The CDR3 runs 12 residues. In DNA form, the CDR3 reads TGTGCTAGTACCCCTCCTGACCAGCCCCAGCATTTT. This sequence encodes CASTPPDQPQHF.

The genes are TRBV27 and TRBJ2-1, with TRBD2 matching 9 bases. After removal of 0 bases from V and 9 bases from J, the junction contained 9 bases not matched to a gene. CDR1 is MNHEY and CDR2 is SMNVEV in the germline V gene (reference sequence). CDR3 length: 16 residues. CDR3 nucleotides: TGTGCCAGCAGTTTATCGATCCTCCTAGCGGGACCTGAGCAGTTCTTC. The encoded protein is CASSLSILLAGPEQFF.

This clonotype was detected only a few times. The V call is TRBV4-3, the J call TRBJ2-1, with 8 bases fitting TRBD2. The length of the CDR3 is 15 residues. Trimming took 4 bases from V and 9 from J; bases not matched to a gene: 11. Germline V gives CDR1 LGHNA, CDR2 YSLEER. The CDR3 loop is CASSPSTSGVAEQFF. As DNA, the CDR3 is TGCGCCAGCAGCCCGAGTACTAGCGGTGTTGCTGAGCAGTTCTTC.

This rearrangement joins TRBV11-2 to TRBJ2-1; D might be TRBD2 (5 bases). CDR1 and CDR2 (germline): SGHAT, FQNNGV. V was clipped by 0 bases and J by 5 bases, with 20 bases between them. There are 18 residues in the CDR3. CDR3 sequence (DNA): TGTGCCAGCAGCTTAGATCCATACTTGGGGAGCGTGGACAATGAGCAGTTCTTC. Its protein product is CASSLDPYLGSVDNEQFF.

The chain employs TRBV11-2 and TRBJ1-1; D is ambiguous. This CDR3 comprises 13 residues. Per the germline V gene, CDR1 is SGHAT and CDR2 is FQNNGV. The V end lost 5 bases, the J end lost 0 bases, and 7 bases lay between the germline ends. In nucleotides, the CDR3 is TGTGCCAGCAGCGGACGCCTGAACACTGAAGCTTTCTTT. Protein: CASSGRLNTEAFF.

This clonotype was observed once. As DNA, the CDR3 is TGTGCCAGCAGCTTGGCCGAGGGACTAGCCTACGAGCAGTACTTC. It yields the protein CASSLAEGLAYEQYF. The V gene is TRBV27, the J gene TRBJ2-7, with TRBD2 matching over 8 bases. CDR1 is MNHEY, CDR2 SMNVEV, per germline (reference sequence). V lost 6 bases, J lost 2 bases, and 9 bases stayed unmatched. The length of the CDR3 is 15 residues.

V and J are TRBV28 and TRBJ2-2; no clear D. This CDR3 comprises 15 residues. Germline assignment: CDR1 MDHEN and CDR2 SYDVKM. The V end was cut by 2 bases, the J end by 4 bases, with 11 bases between. The CDR3 loop is CASSLAYLPTGELFF. Written as DNA, the CDR3 is TGTGCCAGCAGTTTAGCCTATCTTCCCACCGGGGAGCTGTTTTTT.

V is TRBV5-1 and J is TRBJ2-7; TRBD2 matches at 7 bases. The J call may not be correct, given that the DNA end is closer to TRBJ2-5. CDR3 length: 16 amino acids. Germline V CDR1 and CDR2: SGHRS, YFSETQ. CDR3 coding DNA: TGCGCCAGCAGCTTGGGGGAGACGACTAGCCGGGAGACCCAGTACTTC. Residues: CASSLGETTSRETQYF.

This clonotype was counted a few times. The gene calls are TRBV11-2 and TRBJ2-1, with TRBD1 as a possible D gene (6 bases). This CDR3 is built from 15 residues. Trimming left V 0 bases short and J 7 bases short, with 13 bases between. Germline V lookup: CDR1 SGHAT, CDR2 FQNNGV. Here the CDR3 DNA reads TGTGCCAGCAGCTTAGAGGGGGCGAATTGGAATGAGCAGTTCTTC. Protein product: CASSLEGANWNEQFF.

This clonotype showed up just a few times. The V gene is TRBV12-3 or TRBV12-4, the J gene TRBJ2-3; D uncertain. The CDR3 has 13 residues. Trimming cost V 3 bases and J 5 bases, with 9 bases left between them. CDR3 amino acids: CASSLDLEDTQYF. DNA for the CDR3: TGTGCCAGCAGTTTGGATCTAGAAGATACGCAGTATTTT.

The J gene is TRBJ2-6, the V gene TRBV6-2 or TRBV6-3; D is uncertain. There are 18 residues in the CDR3. V was clipped by 4 bases and J by 0 bases, with 16 bases between them. Germline CDR1 and CDR2: MNHEY and SVGEGT. The CDR3 region is CASSWPRMNISGANVLTF. For the CDR3, the DNA is TGTGCCAGCAGTTGGCCCAGGATGAATATCTCTGGGGCCAACGTCCTGACTTTC.

This CDR3 reads CASSSQGGTTEAFF. In DNA, the CDR3 is TGTGCCAGCAGCTCGCAGGGTGGAACAACTGAAGCTTTCTTT. The V call is TRBV7-9, the J call TRBJ1-1, with a possible D match to TRBD1 (5 bases). The CDR3 is 14 residues long. Germline V gives CDR1 SEHNR, CDR2 FQNEAQ (reference sequence). V was cut by 4 bases and J by 5 bases, with 14 bases left in between.

The V and J genes are TRBV10-3 and TRBJ2-5; no definite D call. Gene TRBJ2-7 matches the end of the DNA better, so the J call may be wrong. Germline V lookup: CDR1 ENHRY, CDR2 SYGVKD. The CDR3 loop spans 10 amino acids. CDR3 in amino acids: CATGSHEQYF. CDR3 bases: TGTGCCACCGGGTCTCACGAGCAGTACTTC.

The chain carries TRBV7-2 and TRBJ2-1, with no clear D. Trimming shortened V by 0 bases and J by 10 bases, and 13 bases separated the two germline ends. The germline gives CDR1 SGHTA, CDR2 FQGNSA. This CDR3 contains 14 residues. CDR3 sequence reads: CASSLAFQSYEQFF. The CDR3 bases are TGTGCCAGCAGCTTAGCCTTTCAGTCCTACGAGCAGTTCTTC.

This chain uses TRBV7-9 with TRBJ2-1, with D perhaps being TRBD1 or TRBD2 (5 bases each). Trimming took 5 bases from V and 6 from J, leaving 17 bases between them. Per the germline V gene, CDR1 is SEHNR and CDR2 is FQNEAQ (reference sequence). This CDR3 has 15 amino acids. The CDR3 coding sequence is TGTGCCAGCAGCCACACCGGGTGGGACGTCAATGAGCAGTTCTTC. This codes for CASSHTGWDVNEQFF.

The V gene is TRBV4-3, the J gene TRBJ2-1, with TRBD1 identical over 7 bases. Germline values: CDR1 LGHNA, CDR2 YSLEER. The CDR3 extends over 18 amino acids. V lost 0 bases, J lost 7 bases, and 15 bases stayed unmatched. Here the CDR3 reads CASSQELVMQGDTNEQFF. The CDR3 coding sequence is TGCGCCAGCAGCCAAGAATTGGTGATGCAGGGGGATACGAATGAGCAGTTCTTC.

This clonotype was seen a few times. The chain recombines TRBV13 with TRBJ1-2; possible D gene TRBD1, 5 bases. With 7 bases removed from V and 4 bases from J, the gap between germline ends came to 13 bases. This CDR3 is 13 amino acids long. Germline V gives CDR1 PRHDT, CDR2 FYEKMQ (reference sequence). The CDR3 region has the DNA TGTGCCAGCACCTACTCGGGGGGCTATGGCTACACCTTC. This codes for CASTYSGGYGYTF.